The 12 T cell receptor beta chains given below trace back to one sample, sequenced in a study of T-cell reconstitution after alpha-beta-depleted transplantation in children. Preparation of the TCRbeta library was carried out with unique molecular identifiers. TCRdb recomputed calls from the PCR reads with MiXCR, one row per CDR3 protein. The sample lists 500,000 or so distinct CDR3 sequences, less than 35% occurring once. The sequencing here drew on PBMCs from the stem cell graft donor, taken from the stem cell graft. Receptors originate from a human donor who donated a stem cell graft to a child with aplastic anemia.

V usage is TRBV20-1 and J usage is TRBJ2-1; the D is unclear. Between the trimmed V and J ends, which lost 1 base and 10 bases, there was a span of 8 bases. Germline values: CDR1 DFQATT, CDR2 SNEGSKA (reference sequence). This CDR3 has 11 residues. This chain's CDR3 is CSARGPLEQFF. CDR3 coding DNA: TGCAGTGCTAGAGGTCCCCTGGAGCAGTTCTTC.

CDR3 nucleotides: TGTGCCAGCTTCACAAGGGACACCGGGGAGCTGTTTTTT. Its protein product is CASFTRDTGELFF. The V gene is TRBV28, the J gene TRBJ2-2; D uncertain. CDR3 length equals 13 residues. The V gene's germline CDR1 is MDHEN and CDR2 SYDVKM. Trimming cost V 8 bases and J 3 bases, with 10 bases left between them. Filled out from reference TRBV28 and TRBJ2-2, the complete variable domain reads DVKVTQSSRYLVKRTGEKVFLECVQDMDHENMFWYRQDPGLGLRLIYFSYDVKMKEKGDIPEGYSVSREKKERFSLILESASTNQTSMYLCASFTRDTGELFFGEGSRLTVL.

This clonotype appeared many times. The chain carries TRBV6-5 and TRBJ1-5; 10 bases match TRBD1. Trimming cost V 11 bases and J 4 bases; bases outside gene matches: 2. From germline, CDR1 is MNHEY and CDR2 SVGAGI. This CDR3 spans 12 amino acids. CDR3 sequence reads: CAAGQGNQPQHF. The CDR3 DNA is TGTGCCGCGGGACAGGGGAATCAGCCCCAGCATTTT.

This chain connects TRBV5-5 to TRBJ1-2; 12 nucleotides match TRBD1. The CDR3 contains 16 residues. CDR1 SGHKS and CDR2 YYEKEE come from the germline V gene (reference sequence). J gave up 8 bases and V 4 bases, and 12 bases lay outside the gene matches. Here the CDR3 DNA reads TGTGCCAGCAGCCTCTCCGGGACAGGGGGCAATCGCGGCTACACCTTC. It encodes CASSLSGTGGNRGYTF.

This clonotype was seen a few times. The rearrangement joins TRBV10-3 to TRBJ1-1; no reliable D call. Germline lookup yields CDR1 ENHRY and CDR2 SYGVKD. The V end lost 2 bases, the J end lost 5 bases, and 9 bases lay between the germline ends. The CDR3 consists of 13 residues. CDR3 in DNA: TGTGCCATCAGTGAGGCAGGCACAACTGAAGCTTTCTTT. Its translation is CAISEAGTTEAFF.

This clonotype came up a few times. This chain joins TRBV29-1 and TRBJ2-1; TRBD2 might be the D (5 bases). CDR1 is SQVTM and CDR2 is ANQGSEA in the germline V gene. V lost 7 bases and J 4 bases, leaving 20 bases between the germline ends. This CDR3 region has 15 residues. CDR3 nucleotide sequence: TGCAGCGCCGCACGCTTAGCGAATAATTACAATGAGCAGTTCTTC. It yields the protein CSAARLANNYNEQFF.

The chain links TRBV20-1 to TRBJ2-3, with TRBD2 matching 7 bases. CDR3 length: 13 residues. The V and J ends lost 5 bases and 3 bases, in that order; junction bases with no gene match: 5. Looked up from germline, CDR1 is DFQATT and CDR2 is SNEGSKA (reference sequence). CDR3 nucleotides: TGCAGTGCTTCACTAGCGCCTACAGATACGCAGTATTTT. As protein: CSASLAPTDTQYF.

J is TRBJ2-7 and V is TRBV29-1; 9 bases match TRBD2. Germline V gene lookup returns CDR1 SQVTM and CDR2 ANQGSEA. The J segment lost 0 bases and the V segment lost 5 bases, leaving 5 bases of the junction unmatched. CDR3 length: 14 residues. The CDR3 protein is CSVRGRGSSYEQYF. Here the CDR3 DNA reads TGCAGCGTTCGCGGGAGGGGGTCCTCCTACGAGCAGTACTTC.

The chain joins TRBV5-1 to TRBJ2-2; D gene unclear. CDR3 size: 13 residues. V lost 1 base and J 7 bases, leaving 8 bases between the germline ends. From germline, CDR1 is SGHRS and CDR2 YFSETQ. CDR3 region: CASSLRQHGELFF. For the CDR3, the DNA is TGCGCCAGCAGCTTGAGGCAGCACGGGGAGCTGTTTTTT.

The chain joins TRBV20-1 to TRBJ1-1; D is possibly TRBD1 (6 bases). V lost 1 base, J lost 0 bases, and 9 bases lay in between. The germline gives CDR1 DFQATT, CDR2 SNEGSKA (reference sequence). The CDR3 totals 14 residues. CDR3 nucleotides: TGCAGTGCTAGAGTCCAGGGGATGAACACTGAAGCTTTCTTT. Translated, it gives CSARVQGMNTEAFF.

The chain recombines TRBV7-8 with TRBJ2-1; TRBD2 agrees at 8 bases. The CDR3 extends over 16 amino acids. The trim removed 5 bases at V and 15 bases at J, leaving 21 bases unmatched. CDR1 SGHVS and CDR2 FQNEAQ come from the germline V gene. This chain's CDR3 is CASSPSILSSGFDAFF. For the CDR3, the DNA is TGTGCCAGCAGCCCAAGCATCTTGTCTAGCGGGTTTGATGCGTTCTTC.

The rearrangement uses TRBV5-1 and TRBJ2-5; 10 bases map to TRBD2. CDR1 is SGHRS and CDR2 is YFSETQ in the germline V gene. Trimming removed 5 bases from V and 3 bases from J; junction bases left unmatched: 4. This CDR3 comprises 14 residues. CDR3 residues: CASRLGLAEETQYF. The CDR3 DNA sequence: TGCGCCAGCAGACTTGGACTAGCGGAAGAGACCCAGTACTTC.